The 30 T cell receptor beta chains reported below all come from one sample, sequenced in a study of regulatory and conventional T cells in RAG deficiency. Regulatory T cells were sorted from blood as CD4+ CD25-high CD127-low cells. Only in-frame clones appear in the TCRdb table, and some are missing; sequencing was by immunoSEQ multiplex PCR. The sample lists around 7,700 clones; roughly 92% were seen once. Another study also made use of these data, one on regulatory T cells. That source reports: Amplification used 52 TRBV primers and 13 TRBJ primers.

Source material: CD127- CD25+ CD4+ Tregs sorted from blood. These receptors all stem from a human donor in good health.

The CDR3 sequence is CASSLEAGVTYNEQFF. The CDR3 coding sequence is TGCGCCAGCAGCTTGGAGGCGGGGGTAACCTACAATGAGCAGTTCTTC. The chain has TRBV5-1 and TRBJ2-1; 7 positions agree with TRBD2. CDR3 length: 16 amino acids. The V and J ends lost 0 bases and 2 bases, in that order; junction bases with no gene match: 5. Germline CDR1 is SGHRS and CDR2 is YFSETQ.

The DNA for the CDR3 is TGCGCCAGCAGCTTGGGCAGGCATTCAGGGGGCACAGATACGCAGTATTTT. The encoded protein is CASSLGRHSGGTDTQYF. This chain links TRBV5-1 with TRBJ2-3; weak D call: TRBD1 (6 bases). The V gene's germline CDR1 is SGHRS and CDR2 YFSETQ. There are 17 residues in the CDR3. With 0 bases removed from V and 1 base from J, the gap between germline ends came to 15 bases.

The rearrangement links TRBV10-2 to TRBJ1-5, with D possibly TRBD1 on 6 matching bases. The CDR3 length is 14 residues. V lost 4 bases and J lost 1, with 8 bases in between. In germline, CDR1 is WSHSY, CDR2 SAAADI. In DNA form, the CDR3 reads TGCGCCAGCAGTGCCGGACAGAGCAATCAGCCCCAGCATTTT. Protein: CASSAGQSNQPQHF.

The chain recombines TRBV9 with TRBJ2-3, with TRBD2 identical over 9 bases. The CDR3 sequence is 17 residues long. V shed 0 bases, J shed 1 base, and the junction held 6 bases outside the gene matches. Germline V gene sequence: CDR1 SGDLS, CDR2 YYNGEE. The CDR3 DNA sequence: TGTGCCAGCAGCGTAGCCCCGACTAGCGGAGGCACAGATACGCAGTATTTT. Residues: CASSVAPTSGGTDTQYF.

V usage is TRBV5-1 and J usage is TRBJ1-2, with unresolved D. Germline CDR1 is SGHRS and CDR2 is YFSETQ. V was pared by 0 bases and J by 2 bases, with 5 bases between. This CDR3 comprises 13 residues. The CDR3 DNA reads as TGCGCCAGCAGCTTGGGGCAAAACTATGGCTACACCTTC. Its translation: CASSLGQNYGYTF.

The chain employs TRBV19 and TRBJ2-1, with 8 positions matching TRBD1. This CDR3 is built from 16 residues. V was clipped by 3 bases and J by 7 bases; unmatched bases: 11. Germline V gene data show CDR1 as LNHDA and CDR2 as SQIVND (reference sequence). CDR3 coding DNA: TGTGCCAGTAGTATTCGACAGGGGCCACAAGCAAATGAGCAGTTCTTC. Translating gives CASSIRQGPQANEQFF.

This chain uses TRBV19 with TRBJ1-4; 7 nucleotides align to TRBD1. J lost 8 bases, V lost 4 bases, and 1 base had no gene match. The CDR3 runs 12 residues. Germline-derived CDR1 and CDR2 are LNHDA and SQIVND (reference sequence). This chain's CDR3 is CASSKTGEKLFF. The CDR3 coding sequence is TGTGCCAGTAGTAAGACAGGGGAAAAACTGTTTTTT.

This CDR3 is CASSLDRSFYEQYF. As DNA, the CDR3 is TGTGCCAGCAGCCTGGACAGGAGCTTCTACGAGCAGTACTTC. The chain recombines TRBV16 with TRBJ2-7; 7 bases align to TRBD1. This CDR3 comprises 14 residues. V shed 4 bases, J shed 3 bases, and the junction held 6 bases outside the gene matches. Germline CDR1 is KGHSY and CDR2 is FQNENV.

This CDR3 reads CASILGGDTEAFF. Here the CDR3 DNA reads TGTGCCAGCATATTGGGGGGGGACACTGAAGCTTTCTTT. The V gene is TRBV2, the J gene TRBJ1-1, with a tentative D call TRBD1 (5 bases). The CDR3 runs to 13 residues. V shed 7 bases and J shed 3 bases, with 12 bases lying between them. Germline CDR1 reads SNHLY; CDR2 reads FYNNEI.

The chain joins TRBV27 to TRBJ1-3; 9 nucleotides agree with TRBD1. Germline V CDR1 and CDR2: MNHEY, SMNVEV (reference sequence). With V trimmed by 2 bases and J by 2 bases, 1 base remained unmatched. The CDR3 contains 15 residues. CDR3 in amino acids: CASSLHRGPGNTIYF. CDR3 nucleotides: TGTGCCAGCAGTTTACACAGGGGGCCTGGAAACACCATATATTTT.

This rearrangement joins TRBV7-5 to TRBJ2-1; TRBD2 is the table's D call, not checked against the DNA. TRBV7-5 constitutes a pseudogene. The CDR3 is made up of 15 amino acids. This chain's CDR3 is CVRSSWTSGSNEQFF. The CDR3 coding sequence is TGTGTCAGAAGCTCCTGGACTAGCGGGAGCAATGAGCAGTTCTTC.

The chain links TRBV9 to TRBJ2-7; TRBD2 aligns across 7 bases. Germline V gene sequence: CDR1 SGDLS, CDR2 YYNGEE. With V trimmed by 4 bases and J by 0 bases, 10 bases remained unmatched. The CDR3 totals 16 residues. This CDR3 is CASSRAGGSGSYEQYF. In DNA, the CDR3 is TGTGCCAGCAGCCGGGCGGGCGGGAGTGGCTCCTACGAGCAGTACTTC.

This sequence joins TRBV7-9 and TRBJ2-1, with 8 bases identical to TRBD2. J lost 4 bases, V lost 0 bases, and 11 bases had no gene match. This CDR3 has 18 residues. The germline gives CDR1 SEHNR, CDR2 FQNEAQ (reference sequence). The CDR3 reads CASSLAIRKAGVYNEQFF. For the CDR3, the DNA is TGTGCCAGCAGCTTAGCGATCCGTAAAGCGGGAGTATACAATGAGCAGTTCTTC.

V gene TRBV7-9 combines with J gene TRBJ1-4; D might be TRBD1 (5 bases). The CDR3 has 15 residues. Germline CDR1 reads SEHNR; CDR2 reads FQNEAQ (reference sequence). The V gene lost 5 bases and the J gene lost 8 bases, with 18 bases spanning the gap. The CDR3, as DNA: TGTGCCAGCAGCCGAGCACAGGCCTTAAGGGAAAAACTGTTTTTT. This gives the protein CASSRAQALREKLFF.

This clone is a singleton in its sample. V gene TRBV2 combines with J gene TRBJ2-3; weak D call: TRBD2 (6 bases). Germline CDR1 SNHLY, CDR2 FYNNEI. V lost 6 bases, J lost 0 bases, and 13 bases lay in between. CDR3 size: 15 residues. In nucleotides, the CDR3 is TGTGCCAGCAGCCCTTTGGGGACTAGCACAGATACGCAGTATTTT. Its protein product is CASSPLGTSTDTQYF.

The CDR3, as DNA: TGTGCCACCAGGGACACACCAAGTTACGAGCAGTACTTC. Its protein is CATRDTPSYEQYF. The rearrangement uses TRBV10-3 and TRBJ2-7; TRBD1 might be the D (6 bases). This CDR3 comprises 13 residues. V gave up 10 bases and J gave up 4 bases, with 17 bases separating them. Germline-derived CDR1 and CDR2 are ENHRY and SYGVKD.

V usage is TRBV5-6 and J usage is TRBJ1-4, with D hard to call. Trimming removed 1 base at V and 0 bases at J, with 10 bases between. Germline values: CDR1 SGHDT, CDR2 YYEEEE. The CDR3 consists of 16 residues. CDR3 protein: CASSLSGLATNEKLFF. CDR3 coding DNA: TGTGCCAGCAGCTTGTCAGGACTTGCAACTAATGAAAAACTGTTTTTT.

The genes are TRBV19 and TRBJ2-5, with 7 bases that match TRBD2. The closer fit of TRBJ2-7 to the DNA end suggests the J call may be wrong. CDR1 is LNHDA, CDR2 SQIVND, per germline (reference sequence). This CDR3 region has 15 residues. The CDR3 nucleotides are TGTGCCAGTAAGGCTCGGGCTAGCGGCTCCTACGAGCAGTACTTC. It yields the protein CASKARASGSYEQYF.

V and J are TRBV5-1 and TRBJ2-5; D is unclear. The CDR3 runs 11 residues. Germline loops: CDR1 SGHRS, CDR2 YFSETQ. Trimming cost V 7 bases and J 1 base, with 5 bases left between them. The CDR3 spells CASQLQETQYF. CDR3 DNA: TGCGCCAGCCAACTCCAAGAGACCCAGTACTTC.

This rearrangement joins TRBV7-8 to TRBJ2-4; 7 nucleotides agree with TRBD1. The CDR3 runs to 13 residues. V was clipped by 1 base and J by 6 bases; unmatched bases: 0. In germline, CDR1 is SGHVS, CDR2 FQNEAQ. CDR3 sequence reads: CASSLGQGNIQYF. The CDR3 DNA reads TGTGCCAGCAGCTTAGGACAGGGAAACATTCAGTACTTC.

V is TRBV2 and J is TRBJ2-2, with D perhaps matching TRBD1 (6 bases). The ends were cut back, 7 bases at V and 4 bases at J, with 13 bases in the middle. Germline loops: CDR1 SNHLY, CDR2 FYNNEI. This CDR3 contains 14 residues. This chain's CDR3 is CASIRQAPTGELFF. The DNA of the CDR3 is TGTGCCAGCATCAGACAGGCTCCCACCGGGGAGCTGTTTTTT.

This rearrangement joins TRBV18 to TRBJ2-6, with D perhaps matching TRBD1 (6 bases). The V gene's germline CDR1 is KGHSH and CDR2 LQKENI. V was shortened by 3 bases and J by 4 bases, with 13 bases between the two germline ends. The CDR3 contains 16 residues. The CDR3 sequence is CASSPNRQAGANVLTF. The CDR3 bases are TGTGCCAGCTCACCTAATAGACAGGCGGGGGCCAACGTCCTGACTTTC.

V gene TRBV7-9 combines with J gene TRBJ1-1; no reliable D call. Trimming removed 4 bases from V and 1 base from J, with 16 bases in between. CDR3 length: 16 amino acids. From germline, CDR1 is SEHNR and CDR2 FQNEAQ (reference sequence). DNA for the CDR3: TGTGCCAGCAGCTCTCAGCACCCCGCAGGGAACACTGAAGCTTTCTTT. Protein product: CASSSQHPAGNTEAFF.

The CDR3 DNA reads as TGTGCCAGCAGCCCCCCGGGGGGTGGCAATCAGCCCCAGCATTTT. Translating gives CASSPPGGGNQPQHF. This chain joins TRBV21-1 and TRBJ1-5. TRBV21-1 is termed a pseudogene. The CDR3 contains 15 residues.

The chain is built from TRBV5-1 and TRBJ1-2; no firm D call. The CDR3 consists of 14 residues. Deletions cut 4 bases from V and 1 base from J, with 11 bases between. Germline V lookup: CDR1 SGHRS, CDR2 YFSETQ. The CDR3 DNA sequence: TGCGCCAGCAGCGATGGAGGTCATAACTATGGCTACACCTTC. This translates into CASSDGGHNYGYTF. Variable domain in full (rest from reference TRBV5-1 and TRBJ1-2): KAGVTQTPRYLIKTRGQQVTLSCSPISGHRSVSWYQQTPGQGLQFLFEYFSETQRNKGNFPGRFSGRQFSNSRSEMNVSTLELGDSALYLCASSDGGHNYGYTFGSGTRLTVV.

The CDR3 DNA follows: TGTGCCAGCAGCCGGGAAGGGGGCCGGACAGGGACTCCGCAGTACTTC. It codes for CASSREGGRTGTPQYF. The chain joins TRBV7-2 to TRBJ2-7; 8 positions agree with TRBD1. J lost 9 bases, V lost 5 bases, and 18 bases had no gene match. Germline CDR1 and CDR2: SGHTA and FQGNSA. CDR3 size: 16 residues.

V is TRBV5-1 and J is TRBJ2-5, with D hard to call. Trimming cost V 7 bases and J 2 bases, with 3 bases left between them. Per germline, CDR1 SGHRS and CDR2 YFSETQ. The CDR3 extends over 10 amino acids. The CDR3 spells CASLQETQYF. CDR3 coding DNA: TGCGCCAGCCTTCAAGAGACCCAGTACTTC.

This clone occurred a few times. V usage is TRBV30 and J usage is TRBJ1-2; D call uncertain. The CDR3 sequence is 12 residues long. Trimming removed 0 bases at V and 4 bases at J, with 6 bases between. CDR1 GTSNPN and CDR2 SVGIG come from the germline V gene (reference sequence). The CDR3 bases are TGTGCCTGGAGTGTGAACGGCTATGGCTACACCTTC. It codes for CAWSVNGYGYTF.

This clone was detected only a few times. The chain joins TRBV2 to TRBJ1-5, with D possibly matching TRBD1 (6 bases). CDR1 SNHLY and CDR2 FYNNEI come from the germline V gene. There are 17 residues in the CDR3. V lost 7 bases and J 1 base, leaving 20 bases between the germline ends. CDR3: CASMGTRSPTSNQPQHF. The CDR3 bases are TGTGCCAGCATGGGGACACGTTCACCGACCAGCAATCAGCCCCAGCATTTT.

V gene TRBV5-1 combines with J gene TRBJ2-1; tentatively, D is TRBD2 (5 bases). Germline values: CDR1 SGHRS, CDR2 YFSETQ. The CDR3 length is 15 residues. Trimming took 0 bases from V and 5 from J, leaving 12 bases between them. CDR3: CASSLGGLENNEQFF. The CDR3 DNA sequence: TGCGCCAGCAGCTTGGGCGGACTGGAAAACAATGAGCAGTTCTTC. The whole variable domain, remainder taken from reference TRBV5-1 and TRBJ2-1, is KAGVTQTPRYLIKTRGQQVTLSCSPISGHRSVSWYQQTPGQGLQFLFEYFSETQRNKGNFPGRFSGRQFSNSRSEMNVSTLELGDSALYLCASSLGGLENNEQFFGPGTRLTVL.